Given below is one TCR beta chain in context. Sequencing used immunoSEQ multiplex PCR; TCRdb keeps in-frame clones, though not all of them. The sample shows more than 300,000 clones, 80% to 95% of them seen only once. This sample was taken from a study of blood T cell repertoires in COVID-19. Study in general: COVID-19 samples collected from the United States, Italy and Spain covered acute and convalescent phases. T cells, B-cell-depleted T cells, or PBMCs supplied cDNA or gDNA.

Participants in the exposed group had met a COVID-19 case in the 2 weeks before joining the study. V lost 2 bases and J lost 1; bases outside the gene matches: 7. Germline V lookup: CDR1 SGHVS, CDR2 FQNEAQ. This CDR3 is built from 17 residues. This receptor was taken from a woman between 40 and 55 years old who had been exposed to COVID-19. Sequencing was performed on PBMCs or T cells enriched from blood (not recorded which). V and J are TRBV7-8 and TRBJ2-3, with 9 bases that match TRBD1. Here the CDR3 DNA reads TGTGCCAGCAGCTTATACACAGGGGGCGGCCGCACAGATACGCAGTATTTT. Translating it yields CASSLYTGGGRTDTQYF.